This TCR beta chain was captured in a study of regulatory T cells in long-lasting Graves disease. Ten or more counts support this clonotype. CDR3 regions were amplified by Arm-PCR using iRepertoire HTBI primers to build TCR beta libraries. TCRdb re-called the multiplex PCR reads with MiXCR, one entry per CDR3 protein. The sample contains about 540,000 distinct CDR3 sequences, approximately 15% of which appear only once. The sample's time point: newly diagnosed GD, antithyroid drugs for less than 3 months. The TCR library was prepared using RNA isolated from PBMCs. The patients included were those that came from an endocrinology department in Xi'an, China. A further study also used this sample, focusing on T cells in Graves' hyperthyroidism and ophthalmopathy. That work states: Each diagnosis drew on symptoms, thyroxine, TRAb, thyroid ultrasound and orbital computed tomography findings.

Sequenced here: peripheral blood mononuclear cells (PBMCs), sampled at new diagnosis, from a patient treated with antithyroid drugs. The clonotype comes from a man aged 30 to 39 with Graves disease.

This CDR3 reads CATKDSGSGTQYF. The CDR3 DNA is TGTGCCACAAAGGATAGCGGGAGTGGTACGCAGTATTTT. V is TRBV2 and J is TRBJ2-3; 9 nucleotides match TRBD2. Unmatched junction bases numbered 10, after V lost 10 bases and J lost 8 bases. This CDR3 is built from 13 residues. Germline lookup yields CDR1 SNHLY and CDR2 FYNNEI.